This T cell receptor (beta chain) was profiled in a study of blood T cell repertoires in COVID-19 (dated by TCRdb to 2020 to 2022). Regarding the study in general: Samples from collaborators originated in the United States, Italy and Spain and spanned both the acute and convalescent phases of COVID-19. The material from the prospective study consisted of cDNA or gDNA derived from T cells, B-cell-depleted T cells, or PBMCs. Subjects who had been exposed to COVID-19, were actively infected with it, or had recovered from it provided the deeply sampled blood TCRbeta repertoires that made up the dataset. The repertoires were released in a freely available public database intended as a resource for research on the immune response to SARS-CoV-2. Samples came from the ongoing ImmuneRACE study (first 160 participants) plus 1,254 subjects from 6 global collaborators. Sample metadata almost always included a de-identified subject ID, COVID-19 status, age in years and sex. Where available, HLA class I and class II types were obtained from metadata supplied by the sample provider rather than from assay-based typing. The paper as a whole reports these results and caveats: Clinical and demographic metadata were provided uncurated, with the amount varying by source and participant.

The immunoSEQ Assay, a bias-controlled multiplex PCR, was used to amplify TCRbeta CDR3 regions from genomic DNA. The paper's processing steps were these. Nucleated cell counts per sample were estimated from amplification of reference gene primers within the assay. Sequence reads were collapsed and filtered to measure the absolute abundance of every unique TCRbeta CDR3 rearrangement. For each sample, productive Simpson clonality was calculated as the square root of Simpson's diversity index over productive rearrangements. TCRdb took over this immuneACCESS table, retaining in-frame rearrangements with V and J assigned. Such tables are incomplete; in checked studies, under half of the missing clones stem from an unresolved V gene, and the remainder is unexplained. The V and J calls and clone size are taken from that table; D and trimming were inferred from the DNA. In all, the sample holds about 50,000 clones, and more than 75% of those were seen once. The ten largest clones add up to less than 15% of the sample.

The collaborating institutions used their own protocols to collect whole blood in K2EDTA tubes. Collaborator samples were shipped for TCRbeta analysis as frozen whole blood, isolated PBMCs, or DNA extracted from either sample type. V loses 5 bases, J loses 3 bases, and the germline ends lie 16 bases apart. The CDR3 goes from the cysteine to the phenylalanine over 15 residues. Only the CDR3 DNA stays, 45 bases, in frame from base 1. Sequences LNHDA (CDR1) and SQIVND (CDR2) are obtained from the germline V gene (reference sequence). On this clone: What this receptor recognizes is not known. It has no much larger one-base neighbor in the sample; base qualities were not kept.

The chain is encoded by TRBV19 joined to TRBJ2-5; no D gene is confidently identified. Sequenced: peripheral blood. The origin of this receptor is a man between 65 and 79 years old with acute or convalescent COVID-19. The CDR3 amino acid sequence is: CASSEMTPGKETQYF. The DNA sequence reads TGTGCCAGTAGTGAGATGACTCCCGGCAAAGAGACCCAGTACTTC.